The rows below give T cell receptor beta chains drawn from one sample of a study of cytomegalovirus exposure and HLA in healthy donors. The data were produced by immunoSEQ multiplex PCR, yet TCRdb's version contains in-frame clones alone and is incomplete. Its clone listing holds 80,000 to 100,000 clones. Sequenced material: PBMCs. The origin of the receptors is a woman in her twenties or thirties in good health and CMV-seronegative. Both conserved end residues are part of each CDR3. Fields, in order: V gene, J gene, D gene, CDR3 length, CDR3 DNA, CDR3 protein. A D gene is named only where the DNA matches it firmly.

v_gene: TRBV29-1
j_gene: TRBJ2-4
d_gene: NA
len: 13
CDR3nt: TGCAGCGTTGAGGGGCTTGGCAAAAACATTCAGTACTTC
CDR3aa: CSVEGLGKNIQYF

v_gene: TRBV28
j_gene: TRBJ1-6
d_gene: TRBD1
len: 15
CDR3nt: TGTGCCAGCAAGCTTGACAGGGGGCCCAGTTCACCCCTCCACTTT
CDR3aa: CASKLDRGPSSPLHF

v_gene: TRBV5-6
j_gene: TRBJ1-5
d_gene: TRBD1
len: 17
CDR3nt: TGTGCCAGCAGCCATGGGCCGGGACAGGGGGCAAGTCAGCCCCAGCATTTT
CDR3aa: CASSHGPGQGASQPQHF

v_gene: TRBV5-4
j_gene: TRBJ2-7
d_gene: TRBD2
len: 15
CDR3nt: TGTGCCAGTCACCTGCGGGCGGGAGGGGAGAACGAGCAGTACTTC
CDR3aa: CASHLRAGGENEQYF

v_gene: TRBV5-1
j_gene: TRBJ2-1
d_gene: TRBD2
len: 15
CDR3nt: TGCGCCAGCAGCTTGCAGCTAGCGGGGGGGGACGAGCAGTTCTTC
CDR3aa: CASSLQLAGGDEQFF

v_gene: TRBV5-6
j_gene: TRBJ2-5
d_gene: TRBD2
len: 18
CDR3nt: TGTGCCAGCAGCTTGGGGGGACTAGTTGGGAAGTGGGAAGAGACCCAGTACTTC
CDR3aa: CASSLGGLVGKWEETQYF

v_gene: TRBV6-5
j_gene: TRBJ2-7
d_gene: TRBD2
len: 15
CDR3nt: TGTGCCAGCAGTTACCGGGGGGGATCGAGCTACGAGCAGTACTTC
CDR3aa: CASSYRGGSSYEQYF

v_gene: TRBV7-2
j_gene: TRBJ2-5
d_gene: NA
len: 15
CDR3nt: TGTGCCAGCAGCTTAGTGGCGGGCGGCCAAGAGACCCAGTACTTC
CDR3aa: CASSLVAGGQETQYF

v_gene: TRBV5-1
j_gene: TRBJ2-5
d_gene: TRBD2
len: 15
CDR3nt: TGCGCCAGCACCCATGGGGGGGACCCGCAAGAGACCCAGTACTTC
CDR3aa: CASTHGGDPQETQYF

v_gene: TRBV9
j_gene: TRBJ2-3
d_gene: NA
len: 14
CDR3nt: TGTGCCAGCAGCCCCAGCGGGTTCACAGATACGCAGTATTTT
CDR3aa: CASSPSGFTDTQYF

v_gene: TRBV4-1
j_gene: TRBJ1-2
d_gene: TRBD1
len: 15
CDR3nt: TGCGCCAGCAGCCTATATCAGGGGGCGTACTATGGCTACACCTTC
CDR3aa: CASSLYQGAYYGYTF

v_gene: TRBV7-2
j_gene: TRBJ2-1
d_gene: NA
len: 15
CDR3nt: TGTGCCAGCAGCCCGACAGTATTCCTATACAATGAGCAGTTCTTC
CDR3aa: CASSPTVFLYNEQFF

v_gene: TRBV11-2
j_gene: TRBJ1-6
d_gene: NA
len: 15
CDR3nt: TGTGCCAGCAGCTTCCGAGGAGGGGCTAATTCACCCCTCCACTTT
CDR3aa: CASSFRGGANSPLHF

v_gene: TRBV5-4
j_gene: TRBJ2-7
d_gene: NA
len: 14
CDR3nt: TGTGCCAGCAGCTTGGAACAGACCCCCTACGAGCAGTACTTC
CDR3aa: CASSLEQTPYEQYF

v_gene: TRBV15
j_gene: TRBJ2-5
d_gene: TRBD2
len: 16
CDR3nt: TGTGCCACCAGCAGAGATAGCGGGGGGGCTCAAGAGACCCAGTACTTC
CDR3aa: CATSRDSGGAQETQYF

v_gene: TRBV10-1
j_gene: TRBJ2-7
d_gene: TRBD2
len: 14
CDR3nt: TGCGCCAGCAGCTCGGGACTAGCTGTTAGCGAGCAGTACTTC
CDR3aa: CASSSGLAVSEQYF

v_gene: TRBV6-1
j_gene: TRBJ2-5
d_gene: TRBD1
len: 13
CDR3nt: TGTGCCAGCAGTGAATGGGACAGAGAGACCCAGTACTTC
CDR3aa: CASSEWDRETQYF

v_gene: TRBV19
j_gene: TRBJ1-6
d_gene: TRBD1
len: 14
CDR3nt: TGTGCCAGTAAAGGGGGCTATAATAATTCACCCCTCCACTTT
CDR3aa: CASKGGYNNSPLHF

v_gene: TRBV27
j_gene: TRBJ2-3
d_gene: TRBD2
len: 15
CDR3nt: TGTGCCAGCACCCTACTAGCGGGGGTCGCAGATACGCAGTATTTT
CDR3aa: CASTLLAGVADTQYF

v_gene: TRBV28
j_gene: TRBJ2-7
d_gene: TRBD2
len: 12
CDR3nt: TGTGCCCTAGCGGGAGGGTCCTACGAGCAGTACTTC
CDR3aa: CALAGGSYEQYF

v_gene: TRBV2
j_gene: TRBJ2-2
d_gene: TRBD1
len: 14
CDR3nt: TGTGCCAGGAGACAGGGGGCGAACACCGGGGAGCTGTTTTTT
CDR3aa: CARRQGANTGELFF

v_gene: TRBV5-4
j_gene: TRBJ2-5
d_gene: NA
len: 14
CDR3nt: TGTGCCAGCAGCTTGGTTCCAGCGCGCGAGACCCAGTACTTC
CDR3aa: CASSLVPARETQYF

v_gene: TRBV28
j_gene: TRBJ2-5
d_gene: NA
len: 14
CDR3nt: TGTGCCAGCAGTTTACTCGTTGTCGGAGAGACCCAGTACTTC
CDR3aa: CASSLLVVGETQYF

v_gene: TRBV7-3
j_gene: TRBJ2-3
d_gene: TRBD2
len: 18
CDR3nt: TGTGCCAGCAGCACCGGGACTAGCGGGAGTTCGTGCACAGATACGCAGTATTTT
CDR3aa: CASSTGTSGSSCTDTQYF

v_gene: TRBV6-6
j_gene: TRBJ2-3
d_gene: TRBD1
len: 14
CDR3nt: TGTGCCAGCAGTTTGGACAGGGGGCAGGGTACGCAGTATTTT
CDR3aa: CASSLDRGQGTQYF